Listed here are 18 T cell receptor beta chains from one sample, sequenced in a study of shared clonotypes between healthy human individuals. Here immunoSEQ multiplex PCR was the method, and the copy in TCRdb shows in-frame clones only, minus some. The profile shows about 2 million clones, 85% to 95% of them singletons. Source material: naive CD4+ T cells sorted from blood. Subset meaning: CD45RA+ positively selected. Every receptor here comes from a man aged 18-30 years in good health.

The V and J genes are TRBV7-8 and TRBJ1-5; 8 positions agree with TRBD1. This CDR3 has 16 amino acids. Per the germline V gene, CDR1 is SGHVS and CDR2 is FQNEAQ. The V segment lost 5 bases and the J segment 7 bases; nucleotides outside the gene matches: 13. CDR3 coding DNA: TGTGCCAGCAGCGCATACCGCGGACAGGGCGGGCAGCCCCAGCATTTT. It specifies CASSAYRGQGGQPQHF.

This sequence joins TRBV5-1 and TRBJ1-4, with D possibly TRBD1 on 6 matching bases. CDR1 SGHRS and CDR2 YFSETQ come from the germline V gene. The CDR3 length is 12 residues. V was shortened by 5 bases and J by 6 bases, with 8 bases between the two germline ends. The chain's CDR3 is CASSEGDEKLFF. The CDR3 DNA follows: TGCGCCAGCAGTGAGGGGGATGAAAAACTGTTTTTT.

On this clone itself: Distinct nucleotide sequences in the sample also encode this CDR3. J is TRBJ2-7 and V is TRBV6-5; 8 bases map to TRBD1. Germline CDR1 reads MNHEY; CDR2 reads SVGAGI. With V trimmed by 5 bases and J by 2 bases, 5 bases remained unmatched. This CDR3 is 14 amino acids long. The CDR3 region is CASSPGQGAYEQYF. The CDR3 DNA reads TGTGCCAGCAGTCCTGGACAGGGCGCCTACGAGCAGTACTTC.

As to this clone: This CDR3 is also generated by other DNA sequences in the sample. The V gene is TRBV10-1, the J gene TRBJ1-6; D possibly corresponds to TRBD1 (6 bases). V lost 4 bases to trimming and J lost 6 bases, with 7 bases between them. The CDR3 spans 13 residues. Germline CDR1 and CDR2: WNHNN and SYGVQD (reference sequence). Written as DNA, the CDR3 is TGCGCCAGCAGTGGGACAGTTAATTCACCCCTCCACTTT. Translation: CASSGTVNSPLHF.

The chain links TRBV14 to TRBJ2-7; 8 positions match TRBD1. This CDR3 region has 16 residues. J was trimmed by 3 bases and V by 2 bases; bases with no gene match: 9. Germline CDR1 SGHDN, CDR2 FVKESK. The CDR3 reads CASSQLVAGGGYEQYF. DNA of the CDR3: TGTGCCAGCAGCCAACTCGTGGCAGGGGGCGGCTACGAGCAGTACTTC.

V usage is TRBV7-8 and J usage is TRBJ1-3, with D perhaps matching TRBD1 (5 bases). The V end lost 1 base, the J end lost 4 bases, and 11 bases lay between the germline ends. The CDR3 consists of 15 residues. In germline, CDR1 is SGHVS, CDR2 FQNEAQ. The CDR3 sequence is CASSLGAGRGNTIYF. The CDR3 DNA reads TGTGCCAGCAGCTTAGGAGCAGGGCGAGGAAACACCATATATTTT.

As concerns this clone: Other DNA sequences in the sample encode the same CDR3. V and J are TRBV2 and TRBJ1-2, with a possible D match to TRBD1 (6 bases). Between the trimmed V and J ends, which lost 1 base and 5 bases, there was a span of 8 bases. The germline V gene encodes CDR1 SNHLY and CDR2 FYNNEI. The CDR3 totals 13 residues. CDR3 DNA sequence: TGTGCCAGCAGTGAAGAAACAGGGTATGGCTACACCTTC. Protein sequence: CASSEETGYGYTF.

The rearrangement uses TRBV6-5 and TRBJ2-7, with a weak D call TRBD1 (5 bases). From germline, CDR1 is MNHEY and CDR2 SVGAGI. The CDR3 extends over 15 amino acids. Trimming left V 7 bases short and J 3 bases short, with 19 bases between. The CDR3 DNA reads as TGTGCCAGCACCCGAAAGCCAGGGTTGGGCTACGAGCAGTACTTC. It specifies CASTRKPGLGYEQYF.

Comment on this clone: An end of the junction differs from the germline gene, which may be a read error. The chain employs TRBV5-4 and TRBJ2-3; TRBD1 matches at 11 bases. The length of the CDR3 is 19 residues. CDR1 SGHNT and CDR2 YYREEE come from the germline V gene (reference sequence). The DNA for the CDR3 is TGTGCCAGCCATGGGGGGACAGGGGGATGGCGGGAGGGCGCAGATACGCAGTATTTC. Its translation: CASHGGTGGWREGADTQYF.

The rearrangement uses TRBV2 and TRBJ2-7; TRBD2 might be the D (5 bases). CDR3 size: 13 residues. Germline V gene sequence: CDR1 SNHLY, CDR2 FYNNEI. V was clipped by 2 bases and J by 5 bases, with 10 bases between them. The CDR3 reads CASSERERNEQYF. The CDR3 DNA reads as TGTGCCAGCAGTGAACGGGAACGAAACGAGCAGTACTTC.

The chain links TRBV6-1 to TRBJ1-1; tentatively, D is TRBD1 (5 bases). This CDR3 is 15 amino acids long. The germline V gene encodes CDR1 MNHNS and CDR2 SASEGT. The V gene lost 4 bases and the J gene lost 1 base, with 13 bases spanning the gap. Written as DNA, the CDR3 is TGTGCCAGCAGTGTCTATAGGGGCTCGAACACTGAAGCTTTCTTT. This sequence encodes CASSVYRGSNTEAFF.

The chain uses TRBV10-3 and TRBJ1-2; 7 bases are a match to TRBD1. Germline-derived CDR1 and CDR2 are ENHRY and SYGVKD. This CDR3 is 15 amino acids long. Germline trimming cut 2 bases from V and 11 bases from J; bases unmatched to any gene: 14. The DNA of the CDR3 is TGTGCCATCAGTGAGGGAACAGGGGTAGGATTTGGTTACACCTTC. Its protein is CAISEGTGVGFGYTF.

J is TRBJ2-5 and V is TRBV6-1; no definite D call. Trimming stripped 7 bases from V and 9 bases from J, with 9 bases between. Per the germline V gene, CDR1 is MNHNS and CDR2 is SASEGT. The CDR3 extends over 10 amino acids. The CDR3 here is CASTQKAQYF. As DNA, the CDR3 is TGTGCCAGCACCCAGAAGGCCCAGTACTTC.

V gene TRBV2 combines with J gene TRBJ2-1; maybe TRBD1 (6 bases). The CDR3 sequence is 14 residues long. The germline V gene has CDR1 SNHLY and CDR2 FYNNEI. V shed 5 bases and J shed 6 bases, with 14 bases lying between them. CDR3 bases: TGTGCCAGCAGTCCCACTCTAGGGGGCAATGAGCAGTTCTTC. Its translation: CASSPTLGGNEQFF.

V and J are TRBV6-4 and TRBJ1-2, with a tentative D call TRBD1 (5 bases). This CDR3 region has 15 residues. V was pared by 3 bases and J by 4 bases, with 15 bases between. Germline V CDR1 and CDR2: MRHNA, SNTAGT. Here the CDR3 reads CASSEFQGRGYGYTF. The CDR3 nucleotides are TGTGCCAGCAGTGAGTTCCAGGGAAGAGGCTATGGCTACACCTTC.

CDR3 DNA: TGTGCCAGCAGCTCGGGGACAGGGATGAACACTGAAGCTTTCTTT. Its protein product is CASSSGTGMNTEAFF. The J gene is TRBJ1-1, the V gene TRBV7-2; 9 bases are a match to TRBD1. Trimming at V came to 4 bases and at J to 0 bases, leaving 3 bases not matched to a gene. The CDR3 contains 15 residues. CDR1 and CDR2 (germline): SGHTA, FQGNSA.

The chain has TRBV18 and TRBJ1-1, with D tentatively TRBD1 (5 bases). The CDR3 length is 14 residues. CDR1 and CDR2 from the germline V gene are KGHSH and LQKENI. Trimming shortened V by 0 bases and J by 5 bases, and 10 bases separated the two germline ends. The CDR3 reads CASSPPSGTTEAFF. Here the CDR3 DNA reads TGTGCCAGCTCACCACCGAGTGGGACTACTGAAGCTTTCTTT.

The rearrangement joins TRBV13 to TRBJ2-7; perhaps TRBD1 as D (6 bases). V was trimmed by 4 bases and J by 4 bases, leaving 17 bases between them. From germline, CDR1 is PRHDT and CDR2 FYEKMQ (reference sequence). The CDR3 consists of 15 residues. The CDR3 loop is CASSSLRGHPYEQYF. In DNA form, the CDR3 reads TGTGCCAGCAGCTCCTTAAGGGGACACCCTTACGAGCAGTACTTC.